The 32 T cell receptor beta chains in this list originate from one sample, sequenced in a study of blood T cell repertoires in COVID-19. Produced via immunoSEQ multiplex PCR; TCRdb's table is partial and in-frame only. The repertoire includes 80,000 to 95,000 clones, 81% of them detected once, and about 40% sits in the top ten. Sequenced: peripheral blood. The receptors derive from a man aged 80 or over with acute or convalescent COVID-19.

The table lists this clone with a count of one. The rearrangement joins TRBV7-2 to TRBJ2-2; 7 bases agree with TRBD2. The V segment lost 5 bases and the J segment 0 bases; nucleotides outside the gene matches: 6. Looked up from germline, CDR1 is SGHTA and CDR2 is FQGNSA. The CDR3 is made up of 16 amino acids. CDR3 sequence: CASSRQGGSNTGELFF. The CDR3 DNA is TGTGCCAGCAGCCGTCAGGGAGGGTCGAACACCGGGGAGCTGTTTTTT.

Only one count was recorded for this clone. The chain is built from TRBV28 and TRBJ2-7; 10 bases align to TRBD1. V was clipped by 5 bases and J by 4 bases; unmatched bases: 8. The CDR3 is 15 amino acids. The germline gives CDR1 MDHEN, CDR2 SYDVKM. The CDR3 bases are TGTGCCAGCAGTCCTAATCCGGGACAGGGGTACGAGCAGTACTTC. Its translation is CASSPNPGQGYEQYF.

CDR3 protein: CATSRDGSSLRRNEQFF. Here the CDR3 DNA reads TGTGCCACCAGCAGAGATGGTTCTAGCCTCCGGAGGAATGAGCAGTTCTTC. The chain recombines TRBV15 with TRBJ2-1; weak D call: TRBD2 (5 bases). Trimming left V 0 bases short and J 7 bases short, with 19 bases between. Germline lookup yields CDR1 LNHNV and CDR2 YYDKDF (reference sequence). This CDR3 region has 17 residues. The whole variable domain, remainder taken from reference TRBV15 and TRBJ2-1, is DAMVIQNPRYQVTQFGKPVTLSCSQTLNHNVMYWYQQKSSQAPKLLFHYYDKDFNNEADTPDNFQSRRPNTSFCFLDIRSPGLGDTAMYLCATSRDGSSLRRNEQFFGPGTRLTVL.

The chain is built from TRBV10-3 and TRBJ1-2; D not resolved. V lost 6 bases and J 5 bases, leaving 13 bases between the germline ends. The CDR3 loop spans 13 amino acids. Germline values: CDR1 ENHRY, CDR2 SYGVKD. The CDR3 here is CAIRPGGGYGYTF. The CDR3 DNA follows: TGTGCCATCAGACCGGGTGGCGGTTATGGCTACACCTTC.

This sequence joins TRBV30 and TRBJ1-5; 7 bases map to TRBD1. V dropped 2 bases and J dropped 6; count of bases not matched to a gene: 7. Per the germline V gene, CDR1 is GTSNPN and CDR2 is SVGIG (reference sequence). The CDR3 spans 14 residues. The DNA of the CDR3 is TGTGCCTGGAGTAGCACAGGGGCGGCTCAGCCCCAGCATTTT. It translates to CAWSSTGAAQPQHF.

The genes are TRBV27 and TRBJ1-1; D possibly corresponds to TRBD1 (5 bases). This CDR3 is built from 15 residues. Germline lookup yields CDR1 MNHEY and CDR2 SMNVEV (reference sequence). Trimming pared 2 bases from V and 1 base from J, leaving 11 bases between. The CDR3, as DNA: TGTGCCAGCAGTTTAATCCAGGGAAGGAACACTGAAGCTTTCTTT. Translating gives CASSLIQGRNTEAFF.

The V and J genes are TRBV5-8 and TRBJ1-4, with D tentatively TRBD1 (5 bases). V was trimmed by 10 bases and J by 0 bases, leaving 19 bases between them. The CDR3 covers 16 residues. Germline-derived CDR1 and CDR2 are SGHTS and YDEGEE. The chain's CDR3 is CAEQPQGYATNEKLFF. The CDR3 DNA sequence: TGTGCCGAGCAGCCTCAGGGTTACGCAACTAATGAAAAACTGTTTTTT.

The chain carries TRBV11-2 and TRBJ2-1, with a possible D match to TRBD1 (5 bases). Germline V gene sequence: CDR1 SGHAT, CDR2 FQNNGV. V gave up 1 base and J gave up 3 bases, with 16 bases separating them. The CDR3 totals 17 residues. The CDR3 loop is CASSLAVISTGYNEQFF. The CDR3 DNA sequence: TGTGCCAGCAGCTTAGCCGTTATTTCTACAGGCTACAATGAGCAGTTCTTC. Looking up the rest from reference TRBV11-2 and TRBJ2-1 gives the full variable domain: EAGVAQSPRYKIIEKRQSVAFWCNPISGHATLYWYQQILGQGPKLLIQFQNNGVVDDSQLPKDRFSAERLKGVDSTLKIQPAKLEDSAVYLCASSLAVISTGYNEQFFGPGTRLTVL.

The V call is TRBV28, the J call TRBJ1-1, with 8 bases aligning to TRBD1. Germline V CDR1 and CDR2: MDHEN, SYDVKM. Germline trimming cut 5 bases from V and 5 bases from J; bases unmatched to any gene: 10. The CDR3 totals 15 residues. DNA of the CDR3: TGTGCCAGCAGTAGCCCCAGGGGGCTAAGGACTGAAGCTTTCTTT. Its translation is CASSSPRGLRTEAFF.

The V gene is TRBV30, the J gene TRBJ2-3, with D perhaps matching TRBD1 (7 bases). CDR1 is GTSNPN and CDR2 is SVGIG in the germline V gene (reference sequence). The CDR3 runs to 14 residues. Trimming pared 5 bases from V and 3 bases from J, leaving 15 bases between. The CDR3 DNA follows: TGTGCCTGGCGCCGAGCAGGGGGGACAGATACGCAGTATTTT. It translates to CAWRRAGGTDTQYF.

This clone was found a few times. The rearrangement links TRBV3-1 (or the pseudogene TRBV3-2) to TRBJ1-5; TRBD1 agrees at 12 bases. V shed 4 bases and J 6 bases; nucleotides not matched to a gene: 7. The CDR3 is made up of 16 amino acids. Germline V gene lookup returns CDR1 LGHDT and CDR2 YNNKEL (reference sequence). CDR3 residues: CASSPRDRGLGQPQHF. The CDR3 DNA is TGTGCCAGCAGCCCCCGGGACAGGGGGCTTGGTCAGCCCCAGCATTTT.

This clone was seen more than once but under ten times. V and J are TRBV10-1 and TRBJ2-7; 9 nucleotides line up with TRBD1. Looked up from germline, CDR1 is WNHNN and CDR2 is SYGVQD (reference sequence). The CDR3 is 17 residues long. The V segment lost 2 bases and the J segment 5 bases; nucleotides outside the gene matches: 13. The DNA of the CDR3 is TGCGCCAGCAGTGAGGTGCCTCCGGGACAGGGAAGGGACGAGCAGTACTTC. Its protein product is CASSEVPPGQGRDEQYF.

This sequence joins TRBV29-1 and TRBJ1-1, with 9 bases identical to TRBD1. V dropped 6 bases and J dropped 1; count of bases not matched to a gene: 9. Germline V CDR1 and CDR2: SQVTM, ANQGSEA. This CDR3 spans 15 amino acids. The CDR3 reads CSVRGQGQGNTEAFF. CDR3 nucleotide sequence: TGCAGCGTGCGGGGACAGGGACAGGGGAACACTGAAGCTTTCTTT.

This clone was seen more than once but under ten times. The V call is TRBV30, the J call TRBJ1-1; no clear D. Germline lookup yields CDR1 GTSNPN and CDR2 SVGIG (reference sequence). The CDR3 runs 14 residues. The CDR3 DNA reads as TGTGCTTACAAGAGTCCGGCGCGGTCCACTGAAGCTTTCTTT. Protein product: CAYKSPARSTEAFF.

The chain carries TRBV5-1 and TRBJ2-5; tentatively, D is TRBD1 (7 bases). The germline V gene encodes CDR1 SGHRS and CDR2 YFSETQ. V lost 0 bases, J lost 3 bases, and 15 bases lay in between. The CDR3 is made up of 16 amino acids. The CDR3: CASSLGAGTGEETQYF. CDR3 coding DNA: TGCGCCAGCAGCTTGGGAGCGGGTACAGGGGAAGAGACCCAGTACTTC.

The chain links TRBV5-1 to TRBJ1-1, with D maybe TRBD1 (5 bases). Germline V gives CDR1 SGHRS, CDR2 YFSETQ. Trimming took 2 bases from V and 3 from J, leaving 14 bases between them. This CDR3 region has 15 residues. The CDR3 here is CASSFTAPGDTEAFF. The DNA of the CDR3 is TGCGCCAGCAGCTTCACCGCCCCGGGGGACACTGAAGCTTTCTTT.

This chain connects TRBV5-1 to TRBJ1-3; TRBD1 might be the D (6 bases). Germline V gene lookup returns CDR1 SGHRS and CDR2 YFSETQ. V lost 2 bases to trimming and J lost 3 bases, with 9 bases between them. The CDR3 is 14 amino acids. The chain's CDR3 is CASSFGRGGNTIYF. The CDR3 nucleotides read TGCGCCAGCAGCTTCGGCAGGGGTGGAAACACCATATATTTT.

This rearrangement joins TRBV11-2 to TRBJ2-1; 8 bases line up with TRBD2. The CDR3 consists of 15 residues. Germline V gene lookup returns CDR1 SGHAT and CDR2 FQNNGV. V dropped 8 bases and J dropped 1; count of bases not matched to a gene: 7. The CDR3 DNA reads as TGTGCCAGCGCCCCGGCGGGAGGTTCCTACAATGAGCAGTTCTTC. Translation: CASAPAGGSYNEQFF.

This sequence joins TRBV7-9 and TRBJ2-1, with 10 bases aligning to TRBD2. V shed 10 bases and J 3 bases; nucleotides not matched to a gene: 9. The CDR3 sequence is 15 residues long. The germline V gene has CDR1 SEHNR and CDR2 FQNEAQ (reference sequence). The CDR3, as DNA: TGTGCCATCGACGATAGCGGGAGGTTCTACAATGAGCAGTTCTTC. Translation gives CAIDDSGRFYNEQFF.

In its sample, this clone was seen once. The V gene is TRBV2, the J gene TRBJ1-2; 7 positions agree with TRBD1. In germline, CDR1 is SNHLY, CDR2 FYNNEI. There are 13 residues in the CDR3. The V and J ends lost 6 bases and 7 bases, in that order; junction bases with no gene match: 8. The CDR3 DNA is TGTGCCAGCAGCGGCGACAGGGACCCTGGCTACACCTTC. Amino acids: CASSGDRDPGYTF.

The V and J genes are TRBV30 and TRBJ2-3; D might be TRBD2 (7 bases). The CDR3 runs to 18 residues. The germline gives CDR1 GTSNPN, CDR2 SVGIG (reference sequence). Trimming cost V 4 bases and J 4 bases, with 27 bases left between them. This CDR3 reads CAWKWWTRGSATSDTQYF. In DNA, the CDR3 is TGTGCCTGGAAATGGTGGACTAGGGGGTCGGCAACCTCAGATACGCAGTATTTT.

Turning to this clone: Within the sample, other DNA sequences also encode this same CDR3. The chain links TRBV19 to TRBJ2-6; TRBD2 aligns across 7 bases. Germline values: CDR1 LNHDA, CDR2 SQIVND (reference sequence). V dropped 6 bases and J dropped 1; count of bases not matched to a gene: 3. The CDR3 sequence is 15 residues long. CDR3 in DNA: TGTGCCAGTAGCATCGGGGGGTCTGGGGCCAACGTCCTGACTTTC. Its protein is CASSIGGSGANVLTF.

As for this clone: Sequence at one end of the junction differs from germline and may be a read error. The rearrangement links TRBV7-7 to TRBJ2-1, with D possibly TRBD1 on 5 matching bases. Looked up from germline, CDR1 is SSHAT and CDR2 is FNYEAQ (reference sequence). This CDR3 spans 12 amino acids. The CDR3 bases are TGTGCTAGCATCGAAAGCAGGGATGAGCAGTTCTTC. Translating it yields CASIESRDEQFF.

V gene TRBV7-8 combines with J gene TRBJ1-5, with D uncertain. In germline, CDR1 is SGHVS, CDR2 FQNEAQ. The CDR3 consists of 13 residues. V shed 5 bases and J shed 3 bases, with 8 bases lying between them. CDR3 residues: CASSRSVNQPQHF. CDR3 nucleotides: TGTGCCAGCAGCCGATCGGTCAATCAGCCCCAGCATTTT.

The chain combines TRBV5-8 with TRBJ2-5, with TRBD2 matching over 7 bases. Trimming removed 7 bases from V and 5 bases from J; junction bases left unmatched: 5. CDR1 and CDR2 from the germline V gene are SGHTS and YDEGEE. The CDR3 is 12 residues long. The CDR3 sequence: CASGHGGETQYF. The DNA for the CDR3 is TGTGCCAGCGGACACGGGGGGGAGACCCAGTACTTC.

In regard to this clone: One junction end does not reproduce the germline sequence, and a read error may be involved. The chain combines TRBV7-6 with TRBJ2-1, with TRBD2 matching 9 bases. The germline CDR1 and CDR2 sequences are SGHVS and FNYEAQ. The CDR3 spans 16 residues. CDR3 region: CASTLALAGSNNEQFF. The CDR3 coding sequence is TGTGCCAGCACCTTAGCACTAGCGGGTAGCAACAATGAGCAGTTCTTC.

The V call is TRBV5-1, the J call TRBJ2-5, with TRBD2 identical over 9 bases. V gave up 7 bases and J gave up 4 bases; unmatched junction bases: 11. CDR1 is SGHRS, CDR2 YFSETQ, per germline. This CDR3 is built from 15 residues. DNA of the CDR3: TGCGCCAGCCACGAAATAGCGGGAGTGGGAGAGACCCAGTACTTC. As protein: CASHEIAGVGETQYF.

The rearrangement links TRBV3-1 (or the pseudogene TRBV3-2) to TRBJ2-2, with D perhaps matching TRBD1 (5 bases). The germline V and J ends were trimmed by 1 base and 3 bases, with 6 bases remaining between them. This CDR3 spans 14 amino acids. Germline lookup yields CDR1 LGHDT and CDR2 YNNKEL (reference sequence). The CDR3 DNA follows: TGTGCCAGCAGCCAAGCAGGGTACACCGGGGAGCTGTTTTTT. The encoded protein is CASSQAGYTGELFF.

This clone was observed a single time. This chain uses TRBV5-1 with TRBJ1-4; D not resolved. The CDR3 loop spans 15 amino acids. The germline CDR1 and CDR2 sequences are SGHRS and YFSETQ. Trimming removed 1 base at V and 8 bases at J, with 15 bases between. The CDR3 region has the DNA TGCGCCAGCAGCTTGAGGGAGGGATTGTCCGAAAAACTGTTTTTT. The encoded protein is CASSLREGLSEKLFF.

This chain joins TRBV2 and TRBJ2-1; TRBD1 might be the D (5 bases). Germline values: CDR1 SNHLY, CDR2 FYNNEI. Trimming took 3 bases from V and 4 from J, leaving 7 bases between them. The CDR3 contains 13 residues. CDR3 sequence reads: CASSDWTYNEQFF. Written as DNA, the CDR3 is TGTGCCAGCAGTGACTGGACATACAATGAGCAGTTCTTC.

The chain uses TRBV4-3 and TRBJ1-2; the D is unclear. There are 14 residues in the CDR3. Trimming left V 0 bases short and J 2 bases short, with 7 bases between. The germline V gene has CDR1 LGHNA and CDR2 YSLEER. In DNA, the CDR3 is TGCGCCAGCAGCCAAGACAGGCCGAACTATGGCTACACCTTC. Its translation is CASSQDRPNYGYTF.

Only a few counts were recorded for this clone. Other DNA sequences in the sample encode the same CDR3. The chain joins TRBV2 to TRBJ2-7, with 8 bases lining up with TRBD1. CDR3 length equals 12 residues. Germline V gene lookup returns CDR1 SNHLY and CDR2 FYNNEI. Unmatched junction bases numbered 0, after V lost 4 bases and J lost 4 bases. The CDR3, as DNA: TGTGCCAGCAGTGGACAGGGGTACGAGCAGTACTTC. Translated: CASSGQGYEQYF.